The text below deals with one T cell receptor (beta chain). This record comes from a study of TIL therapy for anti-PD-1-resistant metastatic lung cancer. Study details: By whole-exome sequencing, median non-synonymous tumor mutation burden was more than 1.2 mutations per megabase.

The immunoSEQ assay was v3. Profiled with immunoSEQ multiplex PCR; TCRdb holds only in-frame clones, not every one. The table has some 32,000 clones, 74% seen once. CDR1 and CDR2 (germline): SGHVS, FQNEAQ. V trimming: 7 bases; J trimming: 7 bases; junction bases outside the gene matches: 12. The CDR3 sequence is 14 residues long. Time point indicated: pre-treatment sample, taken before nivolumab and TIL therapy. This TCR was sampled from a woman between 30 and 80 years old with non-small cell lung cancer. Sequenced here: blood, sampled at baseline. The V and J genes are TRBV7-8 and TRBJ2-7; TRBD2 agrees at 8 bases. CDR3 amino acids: CASTLGRLAREQYF. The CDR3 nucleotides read TGTGCCAGCACCCTAGGACGACTAGCGCGGGAGCAGTACTTC.